Detailed here is one T cell receptor (beta chain). Its antigen remains undetermined. Base qualities are not at hand, and no much larger clone is one base apart. Participants in the prospective study were aged roughly 18 to 89 years, lived in 24 United States geographic areas, and enrolled through a virtual design. In the prospective study, cohorts were assigned on the basis of participant-reported clinical history obtained from a screening survey and a study questionnaire. In the prospective study, whole blood, serum and a nasopharyngeal or oropharyngeal swab were collected from each participant by mobile phlebotomists. Participants in the prospective study had the option to provide additional blood draws and questionnaires over a roughly 2-month period. Before DNA extraction, blood samples from the prospective study were shipped at room temperature or frozen. TCRbeta CDR3 regions were amplified from genomic DNA using the immunoSEQ Assay, a bias-controlled multiplex PCR. The source study handled its data this way. The number of nucleated cells in each sample was estimated by amplification of reference gene primers within the assay. To quantify the absolute abundance of each unique TCRbeta CDR3 rearrangement, sequence reads were collapsed and filtered. For each sample, productive Simpson clonality was calculated by taking the square root of Simpson's diversity index across productive rearrangements. This is the immuneACCESS table as TCRdb keeps it, with only in-frame sequences that have V and J called. A part of the clones is gone; compared with another copy, unresolved V genes explain less than half, and the rest is unexplained. V and J calls and clone size are as listed in that table; D and trimming were resolved from the DNA. Present in this sample are 350,000 or so clones, approximately 86% of which were seen just once. The ten largest account for about 4.2% of the sample.

Including the terminal cysteine and phenylalanine, the CDR3 comprises 14 residues. Only CDR3 DNA is held: 42 bases, read in frame from base 1. According to the germline V gene (reference sequence), CDR1 reads LGHDT and CDR2 reads YNNKEL. The germline V end is reduced by 4 bases and the J end by 2 bases; junction bases left unmatched: 4. The sample is drawn from a study of blood T cell repertoires in COVID-19 (dated by TCRdb to about 2020). For context, the study as a whole: Samples from collaborators originated in the United States, Italy and Spain and spanned both the acute and convalescent phases of COVID-19. The prospective study material was composed of cDNA or gDNA derived from T cells, B-cell-depleted T cells, or PBMCs. Subjects who had been exposed to COVID-19, were actively infected with it, or had recovered from it provided the deeply sampled blood TCRbeta repertoires that made up the dataset. The repertoires were made available in a free public database intended to serve as a resource for research on the immune response to SARS-CoV-2. Samples were obtained from the ongoing ImmuneRACE study (first 160 participants) and from 1,000 to 1,500 subjects provided by 6 global collaborators. The sample metadata nearly always contained a de-identified subject ID, COVID-19 status, age in years and sex. HLA class I and class II types, where available, came from metadata supplied by the sample provider rather than from assay-based typing. Findings and caveats that apply to the study as a whole: Clinical and demographic metadata were provided uncurated, with the amount varying by source and participant.

Recombination joined TRBV3-1 (or the pseudogene TRBV3-2) with TRBJ1-1; 7 of the junction bases match TRBD1. The receptor comes from a woman in her forties with acute COVID-19. The specimen sequenced was PBMCs or T cells enriched from blood (not recorded which). Here the CDR3 is given as CASSPWDRNTEAFF. DNA sequence: TGTGCCAGCAGCCCCTGGGACAGAAACACTGAAGCTTTCTTT.